This paragraph reports one TCR beta chain. The treatment denotes: around 19 received Ad26.COV2.S at low or high dose, single or two shots; 5 received placebo; per-sample allocation not given. Following the first vaccine or placebo injection, samples were taken on day 63. This sample is part of a study of Ad26.COV2.S vaccination and SARS-CoV-2 variants. Method: immunoSEQ multiplex PCR; TCRdb's copy keeps in-frame clones and lacks some. The sample contains under 250,000 clones, approximately 90% of which appear only once. Sequenced here: peripheral blood, sampled in a trial of Ad26.COV2.S vaccine versus placebo. This receptor was identified in a person aged 18-65 years who received the Ad26.COV2.S COVID-19 vaccine or a placebo.

CDR3 sequence reads: CASSGEYEQYF. The CDR3 DNA is TGTGCCAGCAGCGGGGAATACGAGCAGTACTTC. This chain links TRBV11-2 with TRBJ2-7; unclear D gene. V dropped 5 bases and J dropped 4 bases, with 6 bases sitting between them. Germline V lookup: CDR1 SGHAT, CDR2 FQNNGV. The length of the CDR3 is 11 residues.